The 30 T cell receptor beta chains given below trace back to one sample, sequenced in a study of blood T cells in healthy people across ages. A second PCR of roughly 6 to 12 cycles used a sample-barcoded 5' primer and a J-beta primer mix. TCRdb processed the 5' RACE reads anew with MiXCR; each CDR3 protein has one entry. The table shows over a million distinct CDR3 sequences, with 45% occurring only once. Sequencing was carried out using blood. Every receptor here comes from a woman between 55 and 75 years old in good health.

This clonotype was detected a few times. The chain uses TRBV5-1 and TRBJ2-7; D is unresolved. CDR3 length equals 15 residues. Germline-derived CDR1 and CDR2 are SGHRS and YFSETQ. Trimming took 0 bases from V and 2 from J, leaving 12 bases between them. The CDR3 region is CASSLELHKAYEQYF. The CDR3 bases are TGCGCCAGCAGCTTGGAACTCCACAAAGCCTACGAGCAGTACTTC.

A single count supports this clonotype. This chain connects TRBV15 to TRBJ1-5; the match to TRBD1 covers 8 bases. The CDR3 runs to 16 residues. The V gene end was trimmed by 3 bases and the J gene end by 4 bases; junction bases not matched to a gene: 8. Germline V gives CDR1 LNHNV, CDR2 YYDKDF (reference sequence). CDR3 nucleotides: TGTGCCACCAGCAGCTCCCGGGACAGGCTAAATCAGCCCCAGCATTTT. Its protein is CATSSSRDRLNQPQHF. The whole variable domain, filled in from reference TRBV15 and TRBJ1-5, reads DAMVIQNPRYQVTQFGKPVTLSCSQTLNHNVMYWYQQKSSQAPKLLFHYYDKDFNNEADTPDNFQSRRPNTSFCFLDIRSPGLGDTAMYLCATSSSRDRLNQPQHFGDGTRLSIL.

There are many counts of this clonotype. The chain uses TRBV27 and TRBJ1-1, with D possibly being TRBD1 (5 bases). This CDR3 has 12 residues. V lost 8 bases to trimming and J lost 1 base, with 8 bases between them. The germline gives CDR1 MNHEY, CDR2 SMNVEV (reference sequence). As DNA, the CDR3 is TGTGCCAGCCGCCAGGGGAACACTGAAGCTTTCTTT. This sequence encodes CASRQGNTEAFF.

This clonotype was detected once. This chain joins TRBV3-1 and TRBJ2-5; D is tentatively TRBD1 or TRBD2 (5 bases each). The J call may be mistaken, given a closer DNA end match to TRBJ2-7. Germline V gene sequence: CDR1 LGHDT, CDR2 YNNKEL (reference sequence). The CDR3 is 14 residues long. As DNA, the CDR3 is TGTGCCAGCAGCCGGCGGGCAGGGATCTACGAGCAGTACTTC. Its protein is CASSRRAGIYEQYF.

There are a few counts of this clonotype. This chain joins TRBV7-9 and TRBJ2-7, with D possibly TRBD2 on 6 matching bases. This CDR3 is built from 11 residues. CDR1 is SEHNR, CDR2 FQNEAQ, per germline (reference sequence). V was clipped by 5 bases and J by 9 bases, with 11 bases between them. CDR3 region: CASSGPAGQYF. The CDR3 DNA reads TGTGCCAGCAGCGGACCAGCGGGGCAGTACTTC.

The chain recombines TRBV18 with TRBJ2-4; D tentatively reads TRBD1 or TRBD2 (6 bases each). Trimming cost V 2 bases and J 13 bases, with 12 bases left between them. This CDR3 spans 12 amino acids. Per the germline V gene, CDR1 is KGHSH and CDR2 is LQKENI. The CDR3 loop reads CASSPWGAQQYF. For the CDR3, the DNA is TGTGCCAGCTCACCATGGGGGGCACAGCAGTACTTC.

This clonotype was seen only a few times. The chain links TRBV25-1 to TRBJ2-5; D gene unclear. V lost 5 bases to trimming and J lost 9 bases, with 13 bases between them. This CDR3 is built from 12 residues. CDR1 is MGHDK and CDR2 is SYGVNS in the germline V gene. The CDR3 spells CASSPSSSAQYF. In nucleotides, the CDR3 is TGTGCCAGCAGTCCCAGTTCATCGGCCCAGTACTTC. Complete variable domain (other parts from reference TRBV25-1 and TRBJ2-5): EADIYQTPRYLVIGTGKKITLECSQTMGHDKMYWYQQDPGMELHLIHYSYGVNSTEKGDLSSESTVSRIRTEHFPLTLESARPSHTSQYLCASSPSSSAQYFGPGTRLLVL.

The sample holds many counts of this clonotype. The chain carries TRBV11-2 and TRBJ2-4; TRBD1 aligns across 9 bases. The V and J ends lost 1 base and 7 bases, in that order; junction bases with no gene match: 8. Germline lookup yields CDR1 SGHAT and CDR2 FQNNGV. CDR3 length equals 16 residues. The CDR3 sequence: CASSLAPTGGRNIQYF. DNA for the CDR3: TGTGCCAGCAGCTTAGCCCCGACAGGGGGGAGGAACATTCAGTACTTC.

The chain joins TRBV28 to TRBJ1-1, with a possible D match to TRBD1 (6 bases). Germline V lookup: CDR1 MDHEN, CDR2 SYDVKM. Trimming stripped 5 bases from V and 7 bases from J, with 20 bases between. The CDR3 contains 15 residues. The CDR3: CASSPGGRRLREAFF. The CDR3 DNA is TGTGCCAGCAGTCCGGGGGGCAGACGGCTTCGTGAAGCTTTCTTT. Variable domain in full (rest from reference TRBV28 and TRBJ1-1): DVKVTQSSRYLVKRTGEKVFLECVQDMDHENMFWYRQDPGLGLRLIYFSYDVKMKEKGDIPEGYSVSREKKERFSLILESASTNQTSMYLCASSPGGRRLREAFFGQGTRLTVV.

This chain joins TRBV12-3 or TRBV12-4 and TRBJ2-7, with TRBD2 matching over 9 bases. Unmatched junction bases numbered 11, after V lost 6 bases and J lost 2 bases. The length of the CDR3 is 16 residues. In DNA, the CDR3 is TGTGCCAGCAGCTCCGCCGGTAGCGGGAGAACCTACGAGCAGTACTTC. Protein product: CASSSAGSGRTYEQYF.

The chain couples TRBV9 to TRBJ1-2; 9 nucleotides line up with TRBD1. V shed 3 bases, J shed 3 bases, and the junction held 9 bases outside the gene matches. The CDR3 contains 16 residues. Germline loops: CDR1 SGDLS, CDR2 YYNGEE. CDR3 nucleotide sequence: TGTGCCAGCAGCGGAGGAGCGGGACAGGGATACTATGGCTACACCTTC. This encodes CASSGGAGQGYYGYTF.

The CDR3 sequence is CAWGTGGQETQYF. The DNA of the CDR3 is TGTGCCTGGGGTACAGGGGGCCAAGAGACCCAGTACTTC. V is TRBV30 and J is TRBJ2-5, with 8 nucleotides matching TRBD1. This CDR3 comprises 13 residues. The trim removed 5 bases at V and 1 base at J, leaving 3 bases unmatched. The germline CDR1 and CDR2 sequences are GTSNPN and SVGIG (reference sequence).

J is TRBJ2-5 and V is TRBV6-1, with D perhaps given as TRBD1 or TRBD2 (5 bases each). The assigned J gene may be wrong: the sequence end matches TRBJ2-7 better. The length of the CDR3 is 15 residues. CDR1 MNHNS and CDR2 SASEGT come from the germline V gene. CDR3 amino acids: CASSVGVGLSYEQYF. The CDR3 nucleotides are TGTGCCAGCAGTGTGGGGGTGGGTTTGTCTTACGAGCAGTACTTC.

V gene TRBV5-1 combines with J gene TRBJ2-1, with 8 bases identical to TRBD2. The CDR3 extends over 14 amino acids. The V segment lost 5 bases and the J segment 5 bases; nucleotides outside the gene matches: 6. In germline, CDR1 is SGHRS, CDR2 YFSETQ. Written as DNA, the CDR3 is TGCGCCAGCAGAAATAGCGGGGCCCACAATGAGCAGTTCTTC. It is translated as CASRNSGAHNEQFF.

The chain couples TRBV9 to TRBJ2-2; D is uncertain. CDR1 and CDR2 (germline): SGDLS, YYNGEE. V shed 4 bases and J shed 0 bases, with 7 bases lying between them. This CDR3 spans 14 amino acids. The DNA of the CDR3 is TGTGCCAGCAGCACCCGAACGAACACCGGGGAGCTGTTTTTT. Translating it yields CASSTRTNTGELFF. The complete variable domain, with remaining parts taken from reference TRBV9 and TRBJ2-2, reads DSGVTQTPKHLITATGQRVTLRCSPRSGDLSVYWYQQSLDQGLQFLIQYYNGEERAKGNILERFSAQQFPDLHSELNLSSLELGDSALYFCASSTRTNTGELFFGEGSRLTVL.

The gene calls are TRBV6-5 and TRBJ2-5; D is tentatively TRBD1 or TRBD2 (5 bases each). CDR3 length equals 15 residues. V was trimmed by 0 bases and J by 4 bases, leaving 12 bases between them. Germline V lookup: CDR1 MNHEY, CDR2 SVGAGI. This CDR3 is CASSYSGVGTETQYF. CDR3 bases: TGTGCCAGCAGTTACTCGGGGGTCGGAACAGAGACCCAGTACTTC.

This clonotype showed up just a few times. The chain combines TRBV25-1 with TRBJ1-6; D call uncertain. Germline CDR1 and CDR2: MGHDK and SYGVNS. Trimming removed 6 bases from V and 7 bases from J, with 13 bases in between. CDR3 size: 14 residues. The DNA of the CDR3 is TGTGCCAGCAGCCAAGGGAGTTGGAATTCACCCCTCCACTTT. Protein: CASSQGSWNSPLHF.

The V call is TRBV16, the J call TRBJ1-1; D might be TRBD1 (5 bases). V lost 2 bases, J lost 1 base, and 11 bases lay in between. The CDR3 is made up of 15 amino acids. Germline lookup yields CDR1 KGHSY and CDR2 FQNENV. CDR3 protein: CASSQIWGENTEAFF. The CDR3 bases are TGTGCCAGCAGCCAAATTTGGGGGGAGAACACTGAAGCTTTCTTT. Filled out from reference TRBV16 and TRBJ1-1, the complete variable domain reads GEEVAQTPKHLVRGEGQKAKLYCAPIKGHSYVFWYQQVLKNEFKFLISFQNENVFDETGMPKERFSAKCLPNSPCSLEIQATKLEDSAVYFCASSQIWGENTEAFFGQGTRLTVV.

This clonotype was counted a few times. The V and J genes are TRBV27 and TRBJ1-6, with D tentatively TRBD1 (5 bases). CDR3 length equals 15 residues. Trimming stripped 4 bases from V and 8 bases from J, with 15 bases between. CDR1 MNHEY and CDR2 SMNVEV come from the germline V gene (reference sequence). The chain's CDR3 is CASSSGPGAHSPLHF. In nucleotides, the CDR3 is TGTGCCAGCAGTTCCGGGCCCGGGGCGCATTCACCCCTCCACTTT.

The chain employs TRBV24-1 and TRBJ1-5; D gene unclear. The CDR3 loop spans 14 amino acids. Trimming pared 2 bases from V and 1 base from J, leaving 5 bases between. Germline lookup yields CDR1 KGHDR and CDR2 SFDVKD. CDR3 nucleotide sequence: TGTGCCACCAGTGATTGGACCAGCAATCAGCCCCAGCATTTT. This gives the protein CATSDWTSNQPQHF.

This clonotype was seen a handful of times. J is TRBJ2-1 and V is TRBV27; D is unclear. V lost 1 base, J lost 7 bases, and 11 bases lay in between. CDR1 is MNHEY, CDR2 SMNVEV, per germline (reference sequence). CDR3 length equals 14 residues. CDR3 sequence: CASSLWPSRNEQFF. Written as DNA, the CDR3 is TGTGCCAGCAGTTTATGGCCCTCGAGGAATGAGCAGTTCTTC.

Here the CDR3 DNA reads TGCAGCGTTGGAGAGGGGAGGGAAAAACTGTTTTTT. Residues: CSVGEGREKLFF. The chain uses TRBV29-1 and TRBJ1-4; D may be TRBD1 (5 bases). The CDR3 has 12 residues. Trimming stripped 4 bases from V and 8 bases from J, with 11 bases between. Germline V gene sequence: CDR1 SQVTM, CDR2 ANQGSEA.

This chain uses TRBV6-5 with TRBJ1-2; D unresolved. This CDR3 spans 13 amino acids. CDR1 and CDR2 from the germline V gene are MNHEY and SVGAGI. V dropped 2 bases and J dropped 4 bases, with 8 bases sitting between them. The CDR3 is CASSYKGGYGYTF. The CDR3 coding sequence is TGTGCCAGCAGTTACAAGGGAGGCTATGGCTACACCTTC.

This clonotype was observed a few times. The V call is TRBV12-3 or TRBV12-4, the J call TRBJ2-1; possibly TRBD2 for D (5 bases). CDR3 length: 15 amino acids. V lost 8 bases and J 10 bases, leaving 24 bases between the germline ends. CDR3 region: CASRPYNLGVREQFF. The CDR3 nucleotides read TGTGCCAGCCGCCCATACAACCTCGGGGTGAGGGAGCAGTTCTTC.

This clonotype was counted a single time. The genes are TRBV4-3 and TRBJ1-2, with D perhaps matching TRBD1 (6 bases). V gave up 0 bases and J gave up 2 bases, with 16 bases separating them. The CDR3 runs 17 residues. Germline V lookup: CDR1 LGHNA, CDR2 YSLEER. The CDR3 protein is CASSQDFVGQGNYGYTF. CDR3 nucleotide sequence: TGCGCCAGCAGCCAAGATTTCGTAGGGCAGGGGAACTATGGCTACACCTTC.

The sample holds one count of this clonotype. Possible read error: a much larger clone is one base away. The V gene is TRBV7-2, the J gene TRBJ2-4; D gene uncertain. The CDR3 covers 15 residues. The V gene's germline CDR1 is SGHTA and CDR2 FQGNSA. The CDR3 loop reads CAGSLGLLAKNIQYF. CDR3 sequence (DNA): TGTGCCGGCAGCTTGGGCCTACTAGCCAAAAACATTCAGTACTTC. Full variable domain (rest looked up from reference TRBV7-2 and TRBJ2-4): GAGVSQSPSNKVTEKGKDVELRCDPISGHTALYWYRQSLGQGLEFLIYFQGNSAPDKSGLPSDRFSAERTGGSVSTLTIQRTQQEDSAVYLCAGSLGLLAKNIQYFGAGTRLSVL.

The rearrangement uses TRBV7-3 and TRBJ2-2; D is possibly TRBD1 (5 bases). This CDR3 has 15 amino acids. Germline CDR1 and CDR2: SGHTA and FQGTGA. V was cut by 6 bases and J by 0 bases, with 11 bases left in between. This CDR3 reads CASRPTATNTGELFF. CDR3 nucleotides: TGTGCCAGCAGACCGACAGCTACGAACACCGGGGAGCTGTTTTTT.

This clonotype appeared a few times. The gene calls are TRBV10-3 and TRBJ2-5; 8 nucleotides match TRBD2. With V trimmed by 4 bases and J by 4 bases, 8 bases remained unmatched. Germline loops: CDR1 ENHRY, CDR2 SYGVKD. The CDR3 spans 15 residues. For the CDR3, the DNA is TGTGCCATCAGTGGAAAGCGGGAGAGGGGAGAGACCCAGTACTTC. Its protein product is CAISGKRERGETQYF.

The V and J genes are TRBV6-2 or TRBV6-3 and TRBJ1-2, with D perhaps TRBD1 (5 bases). There are 16 residues in the CDR3. V was cut by 2 bases and J by 2 bases, with 15 bases left in between. The germline V gene has CDR1 MNHEY and CDR2 SVGEGT. The CDR3 region has the DNA TGTGCCAGCAGTTACGGCCGGGACGCAGGAAACTATGGCTACACCTTC. Protein product: CASSYGRDAGNYGYTF.

The genes are TRBV25-1 and TRBJ2-7; 13 nucleotides agree with TRBD2. The trim removed 5 bases at V and 4 bases at J, leaving 2 bases unmatched. Germline V CDR1 and CDR2: MGHDK, SYGVNS. This CDR3 contains 14 residues. Here the CDR3 reads CASSKGLAGYEQYF. The CDR3 DNA reads TGTGCCAGCAGTAAGGGACTAGCGGGATACGAGCAGTACTTC.